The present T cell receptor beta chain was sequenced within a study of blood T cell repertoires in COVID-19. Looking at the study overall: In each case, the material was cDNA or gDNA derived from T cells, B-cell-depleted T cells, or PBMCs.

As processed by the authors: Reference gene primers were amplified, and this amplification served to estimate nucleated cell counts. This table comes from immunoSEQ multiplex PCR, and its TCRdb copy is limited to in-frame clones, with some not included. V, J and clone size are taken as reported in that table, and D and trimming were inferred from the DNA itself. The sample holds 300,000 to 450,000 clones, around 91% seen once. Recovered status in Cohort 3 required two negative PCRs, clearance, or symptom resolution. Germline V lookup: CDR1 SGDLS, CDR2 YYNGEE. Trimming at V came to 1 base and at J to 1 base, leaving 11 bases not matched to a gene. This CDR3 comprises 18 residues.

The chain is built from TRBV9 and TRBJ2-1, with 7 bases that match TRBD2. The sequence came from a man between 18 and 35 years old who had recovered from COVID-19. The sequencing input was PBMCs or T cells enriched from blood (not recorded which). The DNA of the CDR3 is TGTGCCAGCAGCGTATCGGGGGGAGGAGCGAATTCCTACAATGAGCAGTTCTTC. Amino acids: CASSVSGGGANSYNEQFF.